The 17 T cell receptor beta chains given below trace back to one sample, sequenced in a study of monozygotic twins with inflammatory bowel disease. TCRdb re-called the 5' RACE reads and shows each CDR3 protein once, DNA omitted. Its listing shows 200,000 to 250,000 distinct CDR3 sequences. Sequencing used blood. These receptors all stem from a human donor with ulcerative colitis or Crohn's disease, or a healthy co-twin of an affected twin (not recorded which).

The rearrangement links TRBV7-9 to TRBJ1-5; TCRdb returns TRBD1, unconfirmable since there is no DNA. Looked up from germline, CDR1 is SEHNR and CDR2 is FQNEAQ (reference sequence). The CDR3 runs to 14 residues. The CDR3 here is CASSWTGVVQPQHF.

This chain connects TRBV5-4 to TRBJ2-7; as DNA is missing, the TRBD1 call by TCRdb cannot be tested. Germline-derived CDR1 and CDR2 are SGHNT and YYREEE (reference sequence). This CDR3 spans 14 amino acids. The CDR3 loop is CASSGGQQPYEQYF.

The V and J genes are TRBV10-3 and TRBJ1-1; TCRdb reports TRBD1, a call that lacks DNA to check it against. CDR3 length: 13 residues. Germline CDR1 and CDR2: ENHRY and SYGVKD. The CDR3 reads CAIGRGLNTEAFF.

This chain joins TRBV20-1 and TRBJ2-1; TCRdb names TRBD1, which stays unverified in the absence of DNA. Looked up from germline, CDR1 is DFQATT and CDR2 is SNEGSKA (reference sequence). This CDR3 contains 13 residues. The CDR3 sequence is CSAPGLLGDEQFF.

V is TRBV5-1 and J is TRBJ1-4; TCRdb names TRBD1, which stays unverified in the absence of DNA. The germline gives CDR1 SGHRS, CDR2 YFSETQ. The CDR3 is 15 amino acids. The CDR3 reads CASSEGQGAFAKLFF.

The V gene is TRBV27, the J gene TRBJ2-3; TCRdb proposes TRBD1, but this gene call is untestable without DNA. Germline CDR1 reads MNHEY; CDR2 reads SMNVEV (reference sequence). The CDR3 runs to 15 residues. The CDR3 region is CASSEPGTSTDTQYF.

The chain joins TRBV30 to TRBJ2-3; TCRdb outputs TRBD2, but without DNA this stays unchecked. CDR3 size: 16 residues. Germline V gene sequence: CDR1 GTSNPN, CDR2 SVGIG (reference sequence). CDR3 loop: CAWSTWRGSSTDTQYF.

This CDR3 is CASSSWLGGGVSTDTQYF. The V call is TRBV12-3 or TRBV12-4, the J call TRBJ2-3; without DNA, the TCRdb call of TRBD1 cannot be checked. CDR3 length: 18 amino acids.

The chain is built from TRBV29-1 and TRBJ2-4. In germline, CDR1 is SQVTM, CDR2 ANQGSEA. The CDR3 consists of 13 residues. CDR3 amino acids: CSVIEVWGDIQYF. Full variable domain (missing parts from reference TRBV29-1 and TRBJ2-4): SAVISQKPSRDICQRGTSLTIQCQVDSQVTMMFWYRQQPGQSLTLIATANQGSEATYESGFVIDKFPISRPNLTFSTLTVSNMSPEDSSIYLCSVIEVWGDIQYFGAGTRLSVL.

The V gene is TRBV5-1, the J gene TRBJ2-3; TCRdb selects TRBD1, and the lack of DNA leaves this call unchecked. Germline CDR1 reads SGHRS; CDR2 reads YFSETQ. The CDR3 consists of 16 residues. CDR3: CASRSGTGMSTDTQYF.

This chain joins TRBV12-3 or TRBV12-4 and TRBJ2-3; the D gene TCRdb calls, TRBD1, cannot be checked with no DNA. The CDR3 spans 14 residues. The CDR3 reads CASSRDRETDTQYF.

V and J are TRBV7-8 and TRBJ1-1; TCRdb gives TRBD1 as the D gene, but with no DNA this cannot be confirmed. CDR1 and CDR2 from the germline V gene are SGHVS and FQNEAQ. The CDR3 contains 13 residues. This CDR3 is CASSLGGAYEAFF.

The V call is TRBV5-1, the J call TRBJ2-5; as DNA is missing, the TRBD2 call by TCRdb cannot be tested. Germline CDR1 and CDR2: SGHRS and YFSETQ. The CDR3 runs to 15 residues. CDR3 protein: CASSLRGAYEETQYF.

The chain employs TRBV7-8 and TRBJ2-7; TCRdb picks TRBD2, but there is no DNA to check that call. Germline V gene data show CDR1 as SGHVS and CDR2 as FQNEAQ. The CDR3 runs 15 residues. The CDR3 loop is CASSFGVAVIYEQYF.

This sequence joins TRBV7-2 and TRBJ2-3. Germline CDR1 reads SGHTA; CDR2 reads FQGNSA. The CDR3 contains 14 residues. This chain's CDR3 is CASSLRTTTDTQYF.

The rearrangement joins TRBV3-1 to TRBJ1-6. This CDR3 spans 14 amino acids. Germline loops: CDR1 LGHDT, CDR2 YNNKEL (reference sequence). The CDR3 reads CASSQESSNSPLHF.

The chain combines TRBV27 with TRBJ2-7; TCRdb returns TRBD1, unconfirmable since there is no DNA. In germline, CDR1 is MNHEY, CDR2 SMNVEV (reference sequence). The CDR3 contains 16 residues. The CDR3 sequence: CASSLWGGSSIYEQYF.